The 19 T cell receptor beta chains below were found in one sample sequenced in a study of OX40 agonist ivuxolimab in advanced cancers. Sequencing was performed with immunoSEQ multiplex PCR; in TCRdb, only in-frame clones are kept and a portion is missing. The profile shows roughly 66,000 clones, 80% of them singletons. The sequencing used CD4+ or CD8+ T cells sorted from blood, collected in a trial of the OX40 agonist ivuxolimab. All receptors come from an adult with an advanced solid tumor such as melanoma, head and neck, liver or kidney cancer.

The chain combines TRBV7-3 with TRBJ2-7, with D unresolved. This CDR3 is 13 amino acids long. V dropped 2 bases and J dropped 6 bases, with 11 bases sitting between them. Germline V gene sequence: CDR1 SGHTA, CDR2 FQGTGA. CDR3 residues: CASSLLKGSEQYF. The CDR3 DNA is TGTGCCAGCAGCTTACTCAAGGGCAGCGAGCAGTACTTC.

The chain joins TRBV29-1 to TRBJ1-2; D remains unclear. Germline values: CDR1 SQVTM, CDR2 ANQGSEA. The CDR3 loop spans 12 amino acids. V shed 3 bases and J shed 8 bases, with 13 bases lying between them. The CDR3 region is CSVDNLSMGYTF. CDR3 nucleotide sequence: TGCAGCGTTGACAACCTTTCTATGGGCTACACCTTC.

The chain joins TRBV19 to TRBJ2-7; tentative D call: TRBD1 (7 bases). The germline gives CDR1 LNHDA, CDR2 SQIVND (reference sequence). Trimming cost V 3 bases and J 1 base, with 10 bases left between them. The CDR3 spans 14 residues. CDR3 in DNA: TGTGCCAGTAGTATGGGGGGACAGTCCTACGAGCAGTACTTC. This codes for CASSMGGQSYEQYF.

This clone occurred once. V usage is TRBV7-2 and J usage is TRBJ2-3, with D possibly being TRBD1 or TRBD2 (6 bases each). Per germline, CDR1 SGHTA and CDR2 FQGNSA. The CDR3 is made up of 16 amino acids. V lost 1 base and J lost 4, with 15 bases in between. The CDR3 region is CASSLEGGQSSDTQYF. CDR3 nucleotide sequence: TGTGCCAGCAGCTTAGAAGGGGGGCAAAGTTCAGATACGCAGTATTTT.

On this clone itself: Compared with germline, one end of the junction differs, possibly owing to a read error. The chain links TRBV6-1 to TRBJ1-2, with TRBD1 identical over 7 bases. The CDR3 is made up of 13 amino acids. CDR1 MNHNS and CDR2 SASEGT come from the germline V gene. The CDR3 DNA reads TGTGCCAGCTCCCAGGGGGTTGACTATGGCTACATCTTC. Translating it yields CASSQGVDYGYIF.

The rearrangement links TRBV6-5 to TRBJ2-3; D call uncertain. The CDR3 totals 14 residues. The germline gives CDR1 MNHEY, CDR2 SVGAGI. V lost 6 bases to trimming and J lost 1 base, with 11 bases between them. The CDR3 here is CASSHTLGTDTQYF. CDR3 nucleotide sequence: TGTGCCAGCAGCCATACTCTGGGCACAGATACGCAGTATTTT.

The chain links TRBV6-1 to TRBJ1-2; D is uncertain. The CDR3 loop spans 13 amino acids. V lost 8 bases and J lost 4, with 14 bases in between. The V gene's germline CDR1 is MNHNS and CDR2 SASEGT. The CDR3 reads CASAGQAGYGYTF. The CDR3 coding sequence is TGTGCCAGCGCCGGGCAGGCGGGCTATGGCTACACCTTC.

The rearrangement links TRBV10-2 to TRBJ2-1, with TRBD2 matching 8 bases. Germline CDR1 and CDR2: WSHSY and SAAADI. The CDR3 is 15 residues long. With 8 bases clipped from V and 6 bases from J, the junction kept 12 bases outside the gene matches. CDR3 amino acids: CASRAGTRFSNEQFF. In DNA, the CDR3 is TGCGCCAGCCGAGCCGGGACTAGGTTTAGCAATGAGCAGTTCTTC.

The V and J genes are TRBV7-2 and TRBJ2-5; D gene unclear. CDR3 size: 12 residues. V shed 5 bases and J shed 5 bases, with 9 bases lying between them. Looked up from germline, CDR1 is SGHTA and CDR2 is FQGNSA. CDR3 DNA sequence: TGTGCCAGCAGCCGCTCCTGGGAGACCCAGTACTTC. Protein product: CASSRSWETQYF.

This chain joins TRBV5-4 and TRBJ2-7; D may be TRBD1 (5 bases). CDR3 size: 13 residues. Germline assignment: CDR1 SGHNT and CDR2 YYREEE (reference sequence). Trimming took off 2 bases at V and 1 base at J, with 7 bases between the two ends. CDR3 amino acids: CASSFDRSYEQYF. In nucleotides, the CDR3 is TGTGCCAGCAGCTTTGACAGATCCTACGAGCAGTACTTC.

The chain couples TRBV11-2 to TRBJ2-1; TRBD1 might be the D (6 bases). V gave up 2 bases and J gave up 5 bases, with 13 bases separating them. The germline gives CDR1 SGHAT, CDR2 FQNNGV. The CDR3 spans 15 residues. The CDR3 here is CASSLSQGFNNEQFF. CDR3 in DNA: TGTGCCAGCAGCTTAAGTCAGGGGTTTAACAATGAGCAGTTCTTC.

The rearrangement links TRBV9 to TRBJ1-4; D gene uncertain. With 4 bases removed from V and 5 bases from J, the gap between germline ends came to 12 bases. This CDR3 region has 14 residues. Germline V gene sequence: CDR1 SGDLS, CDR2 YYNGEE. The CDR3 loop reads CASSPGSGNEKLFF. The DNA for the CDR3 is TGTGCCAGCAGCCCGGGAAGCGGCAATGAAAAACTGTTTTTT.

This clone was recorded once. The CDR3 nucleotides read TGTGCCTGGAGGAGGGCCGGGGGTGGCTACACCTTC. It codes for CAWRRAGGGYTF. The chain recombines TRBV30 with TRBJ1-2, with D possibly TRBD1 on 5 matching bases. Germline CDR1 and CDR2: GTSNPN and SVGIG (reference sequence). V was pared by 3 bases and J by 7 bases, with 12 bases between. The CDR3 is 12 residues long.

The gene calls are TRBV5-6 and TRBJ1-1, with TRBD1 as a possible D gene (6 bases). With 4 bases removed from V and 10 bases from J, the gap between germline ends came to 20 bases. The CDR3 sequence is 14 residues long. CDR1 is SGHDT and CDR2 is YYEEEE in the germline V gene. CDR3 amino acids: CASSPGGTPLGAFF. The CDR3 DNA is TGTGCCAGCAGCCCGGGGGGCACCCCTCTTGGAGCTTTCTTT.

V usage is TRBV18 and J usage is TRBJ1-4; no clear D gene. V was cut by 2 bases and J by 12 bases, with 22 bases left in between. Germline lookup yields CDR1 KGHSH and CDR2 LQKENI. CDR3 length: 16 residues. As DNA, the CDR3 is TGTGCCAGCTCACCATTAGGAGCGGCCCCTAAAAACGAACTGTTTTTT. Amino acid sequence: CASSPLGAAPKNELFF.

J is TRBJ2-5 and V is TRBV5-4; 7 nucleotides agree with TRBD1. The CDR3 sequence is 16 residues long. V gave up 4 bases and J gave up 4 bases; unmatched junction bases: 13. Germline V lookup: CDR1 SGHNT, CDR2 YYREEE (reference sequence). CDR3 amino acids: CASSSGPTGLRETQYF. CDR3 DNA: TGTGCCAGCAGCAGCGGCCCGACAGGGCTTAGAGAGACCCAGTACTTC.

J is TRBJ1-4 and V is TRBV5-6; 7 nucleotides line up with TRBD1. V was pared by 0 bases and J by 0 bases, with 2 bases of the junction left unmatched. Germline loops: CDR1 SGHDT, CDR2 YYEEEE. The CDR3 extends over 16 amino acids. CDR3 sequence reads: CASSLDRGSTNEKLFF. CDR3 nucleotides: TGTGCCAGCAGCTTGGACAGGGGTTCAACTAATGAAAAACTGTTTTTT. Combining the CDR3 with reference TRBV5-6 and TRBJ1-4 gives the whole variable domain DAGVTQSPTHLIKTRGQQVTLRCSPKSGHDTVSWYQQALGQGPQFIFQYYEEEERQRGNFPDRFSGHQFPNYSSELNVNALLLGDSALYLCASSLDRGSTNEKLFFGSGTQLSVL.

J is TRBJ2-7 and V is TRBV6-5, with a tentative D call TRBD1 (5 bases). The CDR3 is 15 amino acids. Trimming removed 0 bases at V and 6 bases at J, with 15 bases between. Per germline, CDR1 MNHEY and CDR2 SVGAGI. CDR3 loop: CASSYSQVISREQYF. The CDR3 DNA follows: TGTGCCAGCAGTTACTCACAGGTGATATCACGCGAGCAGTACTTC.

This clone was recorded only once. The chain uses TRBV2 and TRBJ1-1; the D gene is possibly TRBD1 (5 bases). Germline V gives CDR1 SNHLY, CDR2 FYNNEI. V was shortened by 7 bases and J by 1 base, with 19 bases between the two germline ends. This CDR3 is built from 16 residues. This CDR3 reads CASNLGGGGKNTEAFF. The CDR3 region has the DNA TGTGCCAGCAACCTGGGCGGGGGGGGAAAGAACACTGAAGCTTTCTTT.